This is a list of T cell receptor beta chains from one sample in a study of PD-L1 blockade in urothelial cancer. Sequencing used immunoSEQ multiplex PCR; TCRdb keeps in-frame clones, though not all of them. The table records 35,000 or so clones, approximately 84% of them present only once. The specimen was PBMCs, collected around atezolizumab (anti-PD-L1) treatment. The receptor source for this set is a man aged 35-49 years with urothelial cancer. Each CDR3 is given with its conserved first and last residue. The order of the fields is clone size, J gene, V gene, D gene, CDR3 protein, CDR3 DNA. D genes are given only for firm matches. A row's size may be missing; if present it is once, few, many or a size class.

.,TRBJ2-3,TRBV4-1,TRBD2,CASSQDPSGTAGTDTQYF,TGCGCCAGCAGCCAAGACCCTAGCGGGACTGCTGGGACAGATACGCAGTATTTT
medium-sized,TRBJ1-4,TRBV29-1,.,CSVGGGNEKLFF,TGCAGCGTGGGGGGAGGAAATGAAAAACTGTTTTTT
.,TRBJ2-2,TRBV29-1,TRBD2,CSAAGGDNANTGELFF,TGCAGCGCCGCCGGGGGGGACAACGCGAACACCGGGGAGCTGTTTTTT
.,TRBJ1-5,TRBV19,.,CASSLGWGNQPQHF,TGTGCCAGTAGTCTCGGGTGGGGCAATCAGCCCCAGCATTTT
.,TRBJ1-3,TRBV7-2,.,CASSFDGQGGNTIYF,TGTGCCAGCAGCTTCGATGGGCAGGGTGGAAACACCATATATTTT
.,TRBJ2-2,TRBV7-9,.,CASSFLDTGELFF,TGTGCCAGCAGCTTTCTTGACACCGGGGAGCTGTTTTTT
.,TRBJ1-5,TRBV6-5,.,CASSRGSPSNQPQHF,TGTGCCAGCAGTCGAGGGTCGCCTAGCAATCAGCCCCAGCATTTT
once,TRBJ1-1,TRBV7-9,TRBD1,CASSFSGRGPTEAFF,TGTGCCAGCAGCTTCTCTGGCAGGGGGCCCACTGAAGCTTTCTTT
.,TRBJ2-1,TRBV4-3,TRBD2,CASSQDGTSGYNEQFF,TGCGCCAGCAGCCAAGACGGGACTAGCGGGTACAATGAGCAGTTCTTC
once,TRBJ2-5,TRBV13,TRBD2,CASSGLALQETQYF,TGTGCCAGCTCGGGACTAGCGCTCCAAGAGACCCAGTACTTC
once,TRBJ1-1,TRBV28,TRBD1,CASGDRGIREAFF,TGTGCCAGCGGGGACAGGGGGATTCGTGAAGCTTTCTTT
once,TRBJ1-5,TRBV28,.,CASSSLGNQPQHF,TGTGCCAGCAGTTCGTTAGGCAATCAGCCCCAGCATTTT
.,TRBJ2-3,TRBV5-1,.,CASSFRLPYTDTQYF,TGCGCCAGCAGCTTCCGTCTCCCCTACACAGATACGCAGTATTTT
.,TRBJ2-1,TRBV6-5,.,CASSSPPERNEQFF,TGTGCCAGCAGTAGCCCCCCGGAGCGCAATGAGCAGTTCTTC
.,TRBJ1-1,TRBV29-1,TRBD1,CSVVTGTGNTEAFF,TGCAGCGTGGTTACCGGGACAGGGAACACTGAAGCTTTCTTT
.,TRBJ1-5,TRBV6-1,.,CASSEGQRQPQHF,TGTGCCAGCAGTGAAGGACAAAGGCAGCCCCAGCATTTT
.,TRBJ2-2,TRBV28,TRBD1,CASRGQGAVTGELFF,TGTGCCAGCAGAGGACAGGGGGCGGTCACCGGGGAGCTGTTTTTT
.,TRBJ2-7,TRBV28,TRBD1,CASRLQGVSSYEQYF,TGTGCCAGCAGACTCCAGGGGGTCTCCTCCTACGAGCAGTACTTC
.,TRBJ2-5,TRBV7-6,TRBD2,CASSLLAGGLEETQYF,TGTGCCAGCAGCCTTTTAGCGGGAGGATTAGAAGAGACCCAGTACTTC
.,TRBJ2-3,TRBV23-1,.,CASSQSPEEGSTDTQYF,TGCGCCAGCAGTCAATCGCCTGAAGAGGGTAGCACAGATACGCAGTATTTT
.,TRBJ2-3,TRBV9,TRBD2,CASSVTTLAGGLLTDTQYF,TGTGCCAGCAGCGTTACGACTCTAGCGGGGGGACTTCTCACAGATACGCAGTATTTT
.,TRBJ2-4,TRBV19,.,CASSKREAKNIQYF,TGTGCCAGTAGTAAACGGGAAGCCAAAAACATTCAGTACTTC
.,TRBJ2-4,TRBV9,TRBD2,CASPPGGRGAKNIQYF,TGTGCCAGCCCCCCAGGCGGGAGGGGGGCCAAAAACATTCAGTACTTC
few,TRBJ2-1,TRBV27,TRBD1,CASSHLGQIDEQFF,TGTGCCAGCAGCCATTTGGGACAGATCGATGAGCAGTTCTTC
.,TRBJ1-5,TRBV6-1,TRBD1,CASSVGQGAVSQHF,TGTGCCAGCAGTGTGGGACAGGGGGCAGTTTCCCAGCATTTT
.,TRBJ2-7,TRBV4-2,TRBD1,CASSHQDGTVPYEQYF,TGTGCCAGCAGCCACCAGGACGGGACAGTGCCCTACGAGCAGTACTTC
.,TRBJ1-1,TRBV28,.,CASSLPQWTMGEAFF,TGTGCCAGCAGTTTGCCTCAGTGGACTATGGGTGAAGCTTTCTTT
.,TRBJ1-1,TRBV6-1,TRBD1,CASSVTGGKTEAFF,TGTGCCAGCAGCGTAACAGGGGGTAAGACTGAAGCTTTCTTT
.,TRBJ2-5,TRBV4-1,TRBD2,CASSRETSSSGTQYF,TGCGCCAGCAGCCGAGAGACTAGCTCATCGGGGACCCAGTACTTC
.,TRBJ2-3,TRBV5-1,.,CASSPKGGADTQYF,TGCGCCAGCAGCCCCAAGGGGGGGGCAGATACGCAGTATTTT
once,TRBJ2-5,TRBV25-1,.,CASSELRGLGGETQYF,TGTGCCAGCAGTGAGTTGAGGGGGCTCGGAGGGGAGACCCAGTACTTC
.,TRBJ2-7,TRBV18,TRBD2,CASSARGREGSHEQYF,TGTGCCAGCTCGGCCCGAGGGCGGGAGGGCTCCCACGAGCAGTACTTC
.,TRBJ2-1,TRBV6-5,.,CASSKGASSYNEQFF,TGTGCCAGCAGCAAAGGGGCTAGCTCCTACAATGAGCAGTTCTTC
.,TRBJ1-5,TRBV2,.,CASSPRATTNQPQHF,TGTGCCAGCAGCCCCAGGGCGACAACCAATCAGCCCCAGCATTTT
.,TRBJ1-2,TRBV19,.,CASSIGGQLYGYTF,TGTGCCAGTAGTATCGGGGGTCAGCTCTATGGCTACACCTTC
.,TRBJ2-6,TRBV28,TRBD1,CASSDRGVSGANVLTF,TGTGCCAGCAGCGACAGGGGAGTCTCTGGGGCCAACGTCCTGACTTTC
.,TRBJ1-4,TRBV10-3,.,CAISEGQGREKLFF,TGTGCCATCAGTGAAGGTCAAGGGAGGGAAAAACTGTTTTTT
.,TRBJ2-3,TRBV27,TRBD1,CASSFGTGGGRDTQYF,TGTGCCAGCAGTTTTGGGACAGGGGGGGGAAGAGATACGCAGTATTTT
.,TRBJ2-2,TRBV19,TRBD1,CASSMTGQSGELFF,TGTGCCAGTAGTATGACAGGGCAGTCCGGGGAGCTGTTTTTT
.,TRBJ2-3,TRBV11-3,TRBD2,CASSSTGLAGADTQYF,TGTGCCAGCAGCTCCACCGGACTAGCGGGAGCAGATACGCAGTATTTT
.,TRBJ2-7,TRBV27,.,CASSSPTYPYEQYF,TGTGCCAGCAGTTCCCCGACTTACCCCTACGAGCAGTACTTC
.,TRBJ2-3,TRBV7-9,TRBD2,CASSLTFSGLAGVDTQYF,TGTGCCAGCTCTCTTACCTTTTCCGGACTAGCGGGAGTAGATACGCAGTATTTT
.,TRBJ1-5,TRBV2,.,CASRAVGPQHF,TGTGCCAGCAGGGCGGTCGGGCCCCAGCATTTT
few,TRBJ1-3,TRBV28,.,CASRRSHTIYF,TGTGCCAGCAGGCGTAGCCACACCATATATTTT
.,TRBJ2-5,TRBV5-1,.,CASSSLREAQETQYF,TGCGCCAGCAGCTCCTTGAGGGAGGCCCAAGAGACCCAGTACTTC
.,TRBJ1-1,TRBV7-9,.,CASSLDSSVTEAFF,TGTGCCAGCAGCTTAGACTCCTCTGTTACTGAAGCTTTCTTT
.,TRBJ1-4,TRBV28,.,CASRQDEKLFF,TGTGCCAGCAGACAAGATGAAAAACTGTTTTTT
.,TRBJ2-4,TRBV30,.,CAWSVASANIQYF,TGTGCCTGGAGTGTTGCCTCTGCGAACATTCAGTACTTC
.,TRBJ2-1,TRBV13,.,CASSRGRGDEQFF,TGTGCCAGCAGCAGGGGCCGCGGGGATGAGCAGTTCTTC
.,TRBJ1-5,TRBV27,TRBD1,CASSPQGAGNQPQHF,TGTGCCAGCAGTCCCCAGGGGGCGGGCAATCAGCCCCAGCATTTT
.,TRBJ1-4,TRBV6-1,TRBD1,CASSELPGQGARTNEKLFF,TGTGCCAGCAGTGAACTTCCGGGACAGGGGGCAAGAACTAATGAAAAACTGTTTTTT
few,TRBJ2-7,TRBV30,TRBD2,CACNDLAGVDEQYF,TGTGCCTGTAACGACCTAGCGGGAGTTGACGAGCAGTACTTC
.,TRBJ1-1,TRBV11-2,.,CASSSGGNTEAFF,TGTGCCAGCAGCTCGGGGGGTAACACTGAAGCTTTCTTT
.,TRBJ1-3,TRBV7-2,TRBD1,CASAVGTVSGNTIYF,TGTGCCAGCGCCGTCGGGACAGTCTCTGGAAACACCATATATTTT
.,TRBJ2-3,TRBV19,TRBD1,CASSLRGQADTQYF,TGTGCCAGTTCGTTGAGGGGGCAAGCAGATACGCAGTATTTT
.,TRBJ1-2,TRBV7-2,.,CASSSDWARAF,TGTGCCAGCAGTTCGGACTGGGCTCGGGCCTTC
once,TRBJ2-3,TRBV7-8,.,CASSLSSGRTDTQYF,TGTGCCAGCAGCTTATCGAGCGGTCGCACAGATACGCAGTATTTT
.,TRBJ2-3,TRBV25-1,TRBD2,CASNVGTSGRDTQYF,TGTGCCAGCAACGTCGGGACTAGCGGGAGGGATACGCAGTATTTT
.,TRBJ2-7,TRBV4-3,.,CASSQDRQFSYEQYF,TGCGCCAGCAGCCAAGATAGACAATTCTCCTACGAGCAGTACTTC